Presented here are 30 T cell receptor beta chains from one specimen sequenced in a study of shared clonotypes between healthy human individuals. Sequencing used immunoSEQ multiplex PCR; TCRdb keeps in-frame clones, though not all of them. The sample gives over a million clones, 70% to 80% of which show up once; roughly 1.5% is in the top ten. Sequenced sample: memory CD4+ T cells sorted from blood. The sample's subset: CD45RA-negative fraction. These receptors originate from a man aged 18 to 29 in good health.

This chain links TRBV7-6 with TRBJ2-1; the D gene is possibly TRBD2 (6 bases). This CDR3 has 14 residues. Trimming left V 4 bases short and J 6 bases short, with 13 bases between. Germline V gene sequence: CDR1 SGHVS, CDR2 FNYEAQ. The CDR3 loop is CASSSPRDGNEQFF. Here the CDR3 DNA reads TGTGCCAGCAGCTCCCCGCGGGATGGCAATGAGCAGTTCTTC. Complete variable domain (other parts from reference TRBV7-6 and TRBJ2-1): GAGVSQSPRYKVTKRGQDVALRCDPISGHVSLYWYRQALGQGPEFLTYFNYEAQQDKSGLPNDRFSAERPEGSISTLTIQRTEQRDSAMYRCASSSPRDGNEQFFGPGTRLTVL.

This chain uses TRBV5-4 with TRBJ2-7; tentative D call: TRBD2 (5 bases). The germline gives CDR1 SGHNT, CDR2 YYREEE (reference sequence). The CDR3 sequence is 14 residues long. The V and J ends lost 0 bases and 1 base respectively, with 8 bases between them. In DNA form, the CDR3 reads TGTGCCAGCAGCTTGGCGGGGAAATCCTACGAGCAGTACTTC. Residues: CASSLAGKSYEQYF.

The J gene is TRBJ2-2, the V gene TRBV5-1, with 9 positions matching TRBD1. The germline V gene has CDR1 SGHRS and CDR2 YFSETQ. J lost 7 bases, V lost 2 bases, and 3 bases had no gene match. The CDR3 contains 14 residues. CDR3 bases: TGCGCCAGCAGCTTTCGACAGGGGGTCGGGGAGCTGTTTTTT. This encodes CASSFRQGVGELFF.

A remark on this clone: Other DNA sequences in the sample encode the same CDR3. The chain carries TRBV2 and TRBJ1-2; tentatively, D is TRBD1 (5 bases). The germline V gene has CDR1 SNHLY and CDR2 FYNNEI. The CDR3 runs 14 residues. Trimming stripped 4 bases from V and 0 bases from J, with 9 bases between. CDR3 protein: CASSVQGANYGYTF. The CDR3, as DNA: TGTGCCAGCAGTGTTCAGGGAGCTAACTATGGCTACACCTTC. Complete variable domain (other parts from reference TRBV2 and TRBJ1-2): EPEVTQTPSHQVTQMGQEVILRCVPISNHLYFYWYRQILGQKVEFLVSFYNNEISEKSEIFDDQFSVERPDGSNFTLKIRSTKLEDSAMYFCASSVQGANYGYTFGSGTRLTVV.

The chain carries TRBV5-4 and TRBJ2-5; D might be TRBD1 (6 bases). CDR1 is SGHNT, CDR2 YYREEE, per germline (reference sequence). Trimming left V 3 bases short and J 2 bases short, with 8 bases between. This CDR3 comprises 13 residues. The CDR3 sequence is CASSYQGQETQYF. In nucleotides, the CDR3 is TGTGCCAGCAGCTATCAGGGGCAAGAGACCCAGTACTTC.

The CDR3 loop is CASSQVAAVLSETQYF. The CDR3 nucleotides read TGTGCCAGCAGCCAAGTAGCGGCGGTACTATCCGAGACCCAGTACTTC. The V call is TRBV14, the J call TRBJ2-5; D possibly corresponds to TRBD2 (6 bases). Germline CDR1 SGHDN, CDR2 FVKESK. Trimming took 1 base from V and 5 from J, leaving 17 bases between them. The CDR3 totals 16 residues.

This chain links TRBV6-5 with TRBJ1-1; tentatively, D is TRBD1 (5 bases). Between the trimmed V and J ends, which lost 10 bases and 4 bases, there was a span of 16 bases. Germline CDR1 MNHEY, CDR2 SVGAGI. The CDR3 runs 13 residues. The CDR3 DNA reads as TGTGCCATCGGGGCAGGCTCACCCACTGAAGCTTTCTTT. Translating gives CAIGAGSPTEAFF.

The CDR3 DNA sequence: TGTGCCAGCAGTTACTCGGGCAGGGAGGTCGACATTCAGTACTTC. It encodes CASSYSGREVDIQYF. The rearrangement uses TRBV6-6 and TRBJ2-4; maybe TRBD2 (6 bases). The CDR3 contains 15 residues. Germline values: CDR1 MNHNY, CDR2 SVGAGI (reference sequence). Trimming cost V 0 bases and J 8 bases, with 14 bases left between them.

The sample holds one count of this clone. The CDR3 coding sequence is TGTGCCAGCAGCCCCCTAGCGGGGGTCCAAGAGACCCAGTACTTC. Translation: CASSPLAGVQETQYF. The chain recombines TRBV7-3 with TRBJ2-5; 10 nucleotides align to TRBD2. Germline CDR1 and CDR2: SGHTA and FQGTGA. The CDR3 extends over 15 amino acids. The J segment lost 1 base and the V segment lost 5 bases, leaving 4 bases of the junction unmatched.

V usage is TRBV5-4 and J usage is TRBJ2-5, with D possibly being TRBD2 (6 bases). Deletions cut 0 bases from V and 2 bases from J, with 14 bases between. This CDR3 is 16 amino acids long. CDR1 and CDR2 (germline): SGHNT, YYREEE (reference sequence). DNA of the CDR3: TGTGCCAGCAGCTTGGGTGGGTCGGGGAGGCAAGAGACCCAGTACTTC. Protein: CASSLGGSGRQETQYF.

Details on this clone: At the DNA level, this CDR3 is encoded by other sequences in the same sample as well. The V and J genes are TRBV5-4 and TRBJ1-4; a possible D gene is TRBD1 (5 bases). CDR1 is SGHNT, CDR2 YYREEE, per germline (reference sequence). This CDR3 is 14 amino acids long. V gave up 0 bases and J gave up 6 bases, with 9 bases separating them. The CDR3 nucleotides read TGTGCCAGCAGCTTGGCAGGGAGGGATGAAAAACTGTTTTTT. This translates into CASSLAGRDEKLFF.

About this clone itself: Other DNA sequences in the sample encode the same CDR3. The chain joins TRBV7-9 to TRBJ2-7; unclear D gene. V lost 5 bases to trimming and J lost 7 bases, with 15 bases between them. The CDR3 sequence is 13 residues long. The V gene's germline CDR1 is SEHNR and CDR2 FQNEAQ (reference sequence). CDR3 sequence: CASSLGPLGEQYF. CDR3 coding DNA: TGTGCCAGCAGCCTTGGGCCCTTGGGTGAGCAGTACTTC.

The chain is built from TRBV6-6 and TRBJ2-2; 11 nucleotides align to TRBD1. This CDR3 is 15 amino acids long. V lost 6 bases, J lost 4 bases, and 4 bases stayed unmatched. Per germline, CDR1 MNHNY and CDR2 SVGAGI (reference sequence). CDR3 DNA: TGTGCCAGCAGCCTCGGGACAGGGGGCACCGGGGAGCTGTTTTTT. This sequence encodes CASSLGTGGTGELFF.

This clone showed up just once. The chain combines TRBV6-5 with TRBJ2-1, with TRBD2 matching 10 bases. The CDR3 is 14 residues long. V gave up 10 bases and J gave up 2 bases; unmatched junction bases: 5. Germline values: CDR1 MNHEY, CDR2 SVGAGI. The CDR3 loop reads CATTGTSAYNEQFF. The CDR3 DNA reads TGTGCCACCACCGGGACTAGCGCCTACAATGAGCAGTTCTTC.

This chain links TRBV7-9 with TRBJ2-6, with D uncertain. The CDR3 length is 15 residues. The V gene lost 5 bases and the J gene lost 4 bases, with 12 bases spanning the gap. Germline V CDR1 and CDR2: SEHNR, FQNEAQ (reference sequence). Here the CDR3 reads CASSLDGVGANVLTF. Here the CDR3 DNA reads TGTGCCAGCAGCCTAGATGGGGTCGGGGCCAACGTCCTGACTTTC.

CDR3 DNA: TGTGCCAGCAGTTTCAACAGCCCCACTGAAGCTTTCTTT. As protein: CASSFNSPTEAFF. The rearrangement links TRBV28 to TRBJ1-1; no clear D. CDR1 and CDR2 from the germline V gene are MDHEN and SYDVKM. CDR3 length: 13 residues. Trimming removed 3 bases from V and 4 bases from J, with 9 bases in between.

This clone was seen a few times. The chain carries TRBV5-1 and TRBJ1-6; 7 positions agree with TRBD1. Germline trimming cut 4 bases from V and 11 bases from J; bases unmatched to any gene: 3. CDR1 is SGHRS and CDR2 is YFSETQ in the germline V gene. This CDR3 comprises 12 residues. The CDR3 nucleotides are TGCGCCAGCAGCCCGGGACAGCCACCCCTCCACTTT. It encodes CASSPGQPPLHF. Full variable domain (remainder filled in from reference TRBV5-1 and TRBJ1-6): KAGVTQTPRYLIKTRGQQVTLSCSPISGHRSVSWYQQTPGQGLQFLFEYFSETQRNKGNFPGRFSGRQFSNSRSEMNVSTLELGDSALYLCASSPGQPPLHFGNGTRLTVT.

V and J are TRBV25-1 and TRBJ1-5, with D hard to call. CDR1 and CDR2 (germline): MGHDK, SYGVNS. V dropped 4 bases and J dropped 4 bases, with 11 bases sitting between them. CDR3 length: 14 residues. The CDR3 loop is CASSGSLKNQPQHF. The CDR3 nucleotides are TGTGCCAGCAGTGGGAGTCTAAAAAATCAGCCCCAGCATTTT.

The chain has TRBV7-2 and TRBJ2-7, with 15 bases that match TRBD2. The length of the CDR3 is 16 residues. The trim removed 5 bases at V and 5 bases at J, leaving 7 bases unmatched. CDR1 is SGHTA, CDR2 FQGNSA, per germline. The CDR3 DNA follows: TGTGCCAGCAGCCACGGACTAGCGGGAGGGAGGGACGAGCAGTACTTC. Amino acids: CASSHGLAGGRDEQYF.

This clone turned up a few times. This chain uses TRBV28 with TRBJ2-7; TRBD1 or TRBD2 may be the D gene (5 bases each). CDR3 length equals 15 residues. Germline CDR1 and CDR2: MDHEN and SYDVKM. V was pared by 4 bases and J by 2 bases, with 15 bases between. CDR3: CASSSAGTGTYEQYF. CDR3 in DNA: TGTGCCAGCAGTTCCGCCGGGACGGGGACCTACGAGCAGTACTTC. The variable domain in full, with the rest retrieved from reference TRBV28 and TRBJ2-7, is DVKVTQSSRYLVKRTGEKVFLECVQDMDHENMFWYRQDPGLGLRLIYFSYDVKMKEKGDIPEGYSVSREKKERFSLILESASTNQTSMYLCASSSAGTGTYEQYFGPGTRLTVT.

The chain employs TRBV4-3 and TRBJ2-1, with D possibly being TRBD2 (5 bases). V dropped 0 bases and J dropped 8 bases, with 20 bases sitting between them. CDR3 length: 17 amino acids. The germline gives CDR1 LGHNA, CDR2 YSLEER. The CDR3 sequence: CASSQDLGVSLPDEQFF. The CDR3 region has the DNA TGCGCCAGCAGCCAAGATCTCGGGGTTTCTCTCCCCGATGAGCAGTTCTTC.

The CDR3 loop reads CASSPSGTSGRSAGELFF. The CDR3 nucleotides are TGTGCCAGCAGCCCTAGTGGGACTAGCGGTAGAAGCGCCGGGGAGCTGTTTTTT. V usage is TRBV9 and J usage is TRBJ2-2, with 11 bases identical to TRBD2. Germline V CDR1 and CDR2: SGDLS, YYNGEE. The CDR3 spans 18 residues. The junction had 14 bases not matched to a gene; V was cut back by 4 bases and J by 6 bases.

This clone came up once. The chain has TRBV14 and TRBJ2-1, with 13 bases fitting TRBD2. The CDR3 totals 15 residues. J was trimmed by 8 bases and V by 5 bases; bases with no gene match: 6. In germline, CDR1 is SGHDN, CDR2 FVKESK. The CDR3 DNA sequence: TGTGCCAGCAGCTTTTGGACTAGCGGGAGCGATGAGCAGTTCTTC. It is translated as CASSFWTSGSDEQFF.

This chain uses TRBV5-1 with TRBJ2-1; 8 bases line up with TRBD1. CDR3 length: 14 amino acids. Germline V gene lookup returns CDR1 SGHRS and CDR2 YFSETQ. Trimming at V came to 0 bases and at J to 10 bases, leaving 6 bases not matched to a gene. CDR3 nucleotides: TGCGCCAGCAGCTTGGAGCAGGGGGCAGGAGAGCAGTTCTTC. Protein: CASSLEQGAGEQFF.

The chain employs TRBV4-1 and TRBJ1-5, with unresolved D. CDR1 is MGHRA and CDR2 is YSYEKL in the germline V gene. V lost 1 base to trimming and J lost 3 bases, with 7 bases between them. The CDR3 is 14 residues long. The CDR3 region has the DNA TGCGCCAGCAGCCAAGGGGCGATCAATCAGCCCCAGCATTTT. It is translated as CASSQGAINQPQHF.

V gene TRBV29-1 combines with J gene TRBJ2-7; D is uncertain. CDR1 and CDR2 from the germline V gene are SQVTM and ANQGSEA. This CDR3 region has 13 residues. With 7 bases removed from V and 1 base from J, the gap between germline ends came to 14 bases. DNA of the CDR3: TGCAGCGCTGTGGATATGTGGTCCTACGAGCAGTACTTC. This codes for CSAVDMWSYEQYF.

The chain is built from TRBV13 and TRBJ1-2; weak D call: TRBD1 (6 bases). Germline V gene lookup returns CDR1 PRHDT and CDR2 FYEKMQ (reference sequence). The V end lost 6 bases, the J end lost 6 bases, and 20 bases lay between the germline ends. The CDR3 length is 15 residues. The CDR3 coding sequence is TGTGCCAGCAGTCGCGAGTACCGGGGGGCGGATGGCTACACCTTC. Its translation is CASSREYRGADGYTF.

The chain carries TRBV6-5 and TRBJ1-6; possible D gene TRBD1, 5 bases. The CDR3 has 15 amino acids. Trimming left V 2 bases short and J 7 bases short, with 12 bases between. Germline V gene sequence: CDR1 MNHEY, CDR2 SVGAGI. This chain's CDR3 is CASSYTPGHNSPLHF. The CDR3 region has the DNA TGTGCCAGCAGTTACACCCCGGGGCACAATTCACCCCTCCACTTT.

The rearrangement uses TRBV5-5 and TRBJ1-6, with TRBD1 as a possible D gene (5 bases). The germline V gene has CDR1 SGHKS and CDR2 YYEKEE (reference sequence). The CDR3 consists of 15 residues. Trimming took 3 bases from V and 5 from J, leaving 12 bases between them. CDR3 sequence (DNA): TGTGCCAGCAGCTCCCAGGGAATCCATAATTCACCCCTCCACTTT. Translation gives CASSSQGIHNSPLHF.

The rearrangement uses TRBV5-6 and TRBJ2-5; D is unclear. The CDR3 spans 14 residues. Deletions cut 0 bases from V and 3 bases from J, with 9 bases between. CDR1 is SGHDT and CDR2 is YYEEEE in the germline V gene. DNA for the CDR3: TGTGCCAGCAGCTTGGGACTTACGAAAGAGACCCAGTACTTC. This encodes CASSLGLTKETQYF.